These 22 T cell receptor beta chains originate from one sample sequenced in a study of blood T cell repertoires in COVID-19. TCRdb keeps only in-frame clones here, not all; method: immunoSEQ multiplex PCR. The sample lists approximately 140,000 clones; 70% to 85% were seen once. The sequencing input was peripheral blood. These receptors all stem from a man between 60 and 70 years old with acute or convalescent COVID-19.

This clone was recorded once. The chain carries TRBV7-9 and TRBJ1-4; D not certain. Germline V gene lookup returns CDR1 SEHNR and CDR2 FQNEAQ (reference sequence). V was pared by 0 bases and J by 4 bases, with 9 bases between. The CDR3 length is 15 residues. CDR3 residues: CASSLATQLNEKLFF. CDR3 bases: TGTGCCAGCAGCTTAGCTACACAGCTTAATGAAAAACTGTTTTTT. The full variable domain, with the rest looked up from reference TRBV7-9 and TRBJ1-4, is DTGVSQNPRHKITKRGQNVTFRCDPISEHNRLYWYRQTLGQGPEFLTYFQNEAQLEKSRLLSDRFSAERPKGSFSTLEIQRTEQGDSAMYLCASSLATQLNEKLFFGSGTQLSVL.

The chain couples TRBV9 to TRBJ1-2, with a weak D call TRBD1 (6 bases). The V end lost 3 bases, the J end lost 8 bases, and 17 bases lay between the germline ends. CDR3 length: 14 residues. CDR1 is SGDLS, CDR2 YYNGEE, per germline. In nucleotides, the CDR3 is TGTGCCAGCAGCGCCCGACAGGTCTTTAAAGGCTACACCTTC. Encoded protein: CASSARQVFKGYTF. Together with reference TRBV9 and TRBJ1-2, the CDR3 gives the full variable domain: DSGVTQTPKHLITATGQRVTLRCSPRSGDLSVYWYQQSLDQGLQFLIQYYNGEERAKGNILERFSAQQFPDLHSELNLSSLELGDSALYFCASSARQVFKGYTFGSGTRLTVV.

The genes are TRBV10-3 and TRBJ2-5; TRBD1 might be the D (6 bases). This CDR3 spans 13 amino acids. Germline V gene sequence: CDR1 ENHRY, CDR2 SYGVKD. Trimming took off 5 bases at V and 3 bases at J, with 10 bases between the two ends. The CDR3 DNA follows: TGTGCCATCAGTACGACAGGAGAAGAGACCCAGTACTTC. This sequence encodes CAISTTGEETQYF.

This clone occurred once. The chain links TRBV28 to TRBJ2-1; tentative D call: TRBD1 (5 bases). CDR3 length: 14 amino acids. Germline V gene sequence: CDR1 MDHEN, CDR2 SYDVKM. Trimming cost V 2 bases and J 8 bases, with 13 bases left between them. The DNA of the CDR3 is TGTGCCAGCAGTTTAGGTGGGGTCAGGGATGAGCAGTTCTTC. Protein sequence: CASSLGGVRDEQFF. The whole variable domain, filled in from reference TRBV28 and TRBJ2-1, reads DVKVTQSSRYLVKRTGEKVFLECVQDMDHENMFWYRQDPGLGLRLIYFSYDVKMKEKGDIPEGYSVSREKKERFSLILESASTNQTSMYLCASSLGGVRDEQFFGPGTRLTVL.

V usage is TRBV6-2 or TRBV6-3 and J usage is TRBJ2-1; D is possibly TRBD2 (5 bases). Trimming took off 3 bases at V and 7 bases at J, with 19 bases between the two ends. Germline V CDR1 and CDR2: MNHEY, SVGEGT. The CDR3 is made up of 16 amino acids. CDR3 sequence reads: CASSYTPGNPANEQFF. DNA of the CDR3: TGTGCCAGCAGTTATACACCCGGGAACCCCGCTAATGAGCAGTTCTTC.

This clone is a singleton in its sample. The chain recombines TRBV5-1 with TRBJ2-1; D is possibly TRBD1 (6 bases). Per the germline V gene, CDR1 is SGHRS and CDR2 is YFSETQ. Trimming took off 0 bases at V and 6 bases at J, with 13 bases between the two ends. The CDR3 consists of 15 residues. The CDR3 loop is CASSLEQGTSNEQFF. Here the CDR3 DNA reads TGCGCCAGCAGCTTGGAACAGGGCACGAGCAATGAGCAGTTCTTC.

The rearrangement joins TRBV12-3 or TRBV12-4 to TRBJ1-1, with D unclear. V lost 5 bases and J lost 3, with 10 bases in between. The CDR3 is 13 amino acids. The CDR3 DNA is TGTGCCAGCAGTAGAGGAGGCTACACTGAAGCTTTCTTT. This sequence encodes CASSRGGYTEAFF.

The rearrangement uses TRBV3-1 (or the pseudogene TRBV3-2) and TRBJ2-1; TRBD2 matches 8 bases. With V trimmed by 0 bases and J by 7 bases, 11 bases remained unmatched. Germline CDR1 reads LGHDT; CDR2 reads YNNKEL (reference sequence). The CDR3 is made up of 17 amino acids. CDR3 loop: CASSQDAGLAGTNEQFF. In DNA form, the CDR3 reads TGTGCCAGCAGCCAAGATGCAGGACTAGCCGGAACTAATGAGCAGTTCTTC.

The V gene is TRBV5-4, the J gene TRBJ1-3, with D perhaps matching TRBD1 (5 bases). CDR3 size: 14 residues. V lost 5 bases and J lost 3, with 12 bases in between. Looked up from germline, CDR1 is SGHNT and CDR2 is YYREEE (reference sequence). DNA for the CDR3: TGTGCCAGCAGTACCGGGACTCTTGGAAACACCATATATTTT. This gives the protein CASSTGTLGNTIYF. The complete variable domain, with remaining parts taken from reference TRBV5-4 and TRBJ1-3, reads ETGVTQSPTHLIKTRGQQVTLRCSSQSGHNTVSWYQQALGQGPQFIFQYYREEENGRGNFPPRFSGLQFPNYSSELNVNALELDDSALYLCASSTGTLGNTIYFGEGSWLTVV.

The rearrangement uses TRBV6-5 and TRBJ2-7, with a possible D match to TRBD1 (5 bases). Germline V gene data show CDR1 as MNHEY and CDR2 as SVGAGI. The ends were cut back, 5 bases at V and 3 bases at J, with 8 bases in the middle. This CDR3 is built from 12 residues. CDR3 sequence (DNA): TGTGCCAGCAGTAGCGACAGCTACGAGCAGTACTTC. Its translation: CASSSDSYEQYF.

V gene TRBV6-2 or TRBV6-3 combines with J gene TRBJ2-3; 12 bases map to TRBD2. The CDR3 runs to 18 residues. Trimming took 5 bases from V and 0 from J; bases not matched to a gene: 9. Germline CDR1 is MNHEY and CDR2 is SVGEGT. The CDR3 region is CASSRRLAGVSSTDTQYF. The CDR3 bases are TGTGCCAGCAGTCGCCGACTAGCGGGAGTTTCTAGCACAGATACGCAGTATTTT.

The chain joins TRBV7-2 to TRBJ2-7, with TRBD2 identical over 10 bases. From germline, CDR1 is SGHTA and CDR2 FQGNSA. There are 18 residues in the CDR3. V lost 2 bases, J lost 3 bases, and 13 bases stayed unmatched. The CDR3 coding sequence is TGTGCCAGCAGCTTACAGGGTAGGAGCGGGAGGGGATTCTACGAGCAGTACTTC. Translated: CASSLQGRSGRGFYEQYF.

The rearrangement links TRBV20-1 to TRBJ1-2, with unresolved D. Per germline, CDR1 DFQATT and CDR2 SNEGSKA (reference sequence). CDR3 length equals 10 residues. Trimming took off 3 bases at V and 6 bases at J, with 5 bases between the two ends. The CDR3 loop reads CSASSNGYTF. The CDR3 DNA reads TGCAGTGCTAGCAGTAATGGCTACACCTTC.

V gene TRBV9 combines with J gene TRBJ2-3, with TRBD2 matching over 8 bases. V lost 0 bases to trimming and J lost 2 bases; unmatched junction nucleotides: 5. CDR1 is SGDLS and CDR2 is YYNGEE in the germline V gene. The length of the CDR3 is 16 residues. The CDR3 protein is CASSVGSSGNTDTQYF. The CDR3 coding sequence is TGTGCCAGCAGCGTAGGTAGTAGCGGGAACACAGATACGCAGTATTTT. The entire variable domain, with the rest obtained from reference TRBV9 and TRBJ2-3, is as follows: DSGVTQTPKHLITATGQRVTLRCSPRSGDLSVYWYQQSLDQGLQFLIQYYNGEERAKGNILERFSAQQFPDLHSELNLSSLELGDSALYFCASSVGSSGNTDTQYFGPGTRLTVL.

The chain's CDR3 is CASSQDPVAEAFF. The CDR3 region has the DNA TGCGCCAGCAGCCAAGATCCGGTGGCTGAAGCTTTCTTT. The rearrangement uses TRBV4-1 and TRBJ1-1; D is undetermined. Germline V CDR1 and CDR2: MGHRA, YSYEKL. This CDR3 spans 13 amino acids. V lost 0 bases and J lost 6, with 8 bases in between.

This clone has only a few counts. The chain couples TRBV7-9 to TRBJ2-1; TRBD1 matches at 7 bases. The CDR3 contains 15 residues. Germline V gene data show CDR1 as SEHNR and CDR2 as FQNEAQ (reference sequence). The trim removed 1 base at V and 4 bases at J, leaving 4 bases unmatched. Here the CDR3 DNA reads TGTGCCAGCAGCTTAGGGACAGGACCATACAATGAGCAGTTCTTC. The encoded protein is CASSLGTGPYNEQFF.

The chain is built from TRBV28 and TRBJ2-1; 7 bases line up with TRBD2. J was trimmed by 0 bases and V by 6 bases; bases with no gene match: 11. The CDR3 consists of 17 residues. CDR1 and CDR2 (germline): MDHEN, SYDVKM. The CDR3 DNA follows: TGTGCCAGCAGCCTAAGGTCGGGGGGTCCCTCCTACAATGAGCAGTTCTTC. Amino acids: CASSLRSGGPSYNEQFF.

This clone appeared a few times. This chain connects TRBV19 to TRBJ1-5, with D perhaps matching TRBD1 (6 bases). CDR3 length equals 14 residues. In germline, CDR1 is LNHDA, CDR2 SQIVND (reference sequence). V lost 3 bases and J lost 0, with 6 bases in between. DNA for the CDR3: TGTGCCAGTAGTATGGACAGTAGCAATCAGCCCCAGCATTTT. Protein: CASSMDSSNQPQHF. Combining the CDR3 with reference TRBV19 and TRBJ1-5 gives the whole variable domain DGGITQSPKYLFRKEGQNVTLSCEQNLNHDAMYWYRQDPGQGLRLIYYSQIVNDFQKGDIAEGYSVSREKKESFPLTVTSAQKNPTAFYLCASSMDSSNQPQHFGDGTRLSIL.

This chain uses TRBV28 with TRBJ2-7, with D maybe TRBD2 (6 bases). CDR3 size: 16 residues. Germline V gives CDR1 MDHEN, CDR2 SYDVKM. Trimming took 5 bases from V and 0 from J, leaving 17 bases between them. The CDR3 region is CASSGPGTLSSYEQYF. CDR3 bases: TGTGCCAGCAGTGGTCCCGGGACTTTAAGCTCCTACGAGCAGTACTTC.

This sequence joins TRBV5-1 and TRBJ1-2; D uncertain. From germline, CDR1 is SGHRS and CDR2 YFSETQ. Trimming removed 0 bases at V and 5 bases at J, with 8 bases between. The CDR3 is 13 amino acids. The DNA for the CDR3 is TGCGCCAGCAGCTTGGAAGCGGGGTATGGCTACACCTTC. The encoded protein is CASSLEAGYGYTF.

The chain has TRBV19 and TRBJ2-7, with 13 bases matching TRBD2. Germline values: CDR1 LNHDA, CDR2 SQIVND (reference sequence). CDR3 size: 15 residues. V lost 3 bases, J lost 5 bases, and 4 bases stayed unmatched. CDR3 loop: CASSIGLAGVDEQYF. DNA of the CDR3: TGTGCCAGTAGTATTGGACTAGCGGGAGTAGACGAGCAGTACTTC.

The chain is built from TRBV11-3 and TRBJ2-2; 10 nucleotides match TRBD2. Looked up from germline, CDR1 is SGHNT and CDR2 is YENEEA. This CDR3 has 16 residues. V lost 2 bases, J lost 3 bases, and 3 bases stayed unmatched. This chain's CDR3 is CASSLRLAGDTGELFF. The CDR3 region has the DNA TGTGCCAGCAGCTTAAGGCTAGCGGGAGACACCGGGGAGCTGTTTTTT.